Reported below is one T cell receptor (beta chain). The data were obtained in a study of T cells after posttransplantation cyclophosphamide. The V and J ends lost 4 bases and 7 bases respectively, with 11 bases between them. The CDR3 spans 12 residues. Germline-derived CDR1 and CDR2 are SGDLS and YYNGEE. Cells defined as naive were viable CD3+CD4+ or CD3+CD8+ and CCR7+CD45RA+CD45RO-CD95-CD27+CD28+. This table comes from immunoSEQ multiplex PCR, and its TCRdb copy is limited to in-frame clones, with some not included. This sample carries roughly 32,000 clones, 75% to 95% of them seen once, and the ten largest clones take around 0.23%.

The clonotype comes from a woman aged 55-69 years in good health, CMV-negative, and a related stem cell transplant donor. The rearrangement joins TRBV9 to TRBJ1-2; D remains unclear. Sequencing input: naive CD4+ T cells sorted from PBMCs. CDR3 sequence: CASSPDRGGYTF. The DNA for the CDR3 is TGTGCCAGCAGCCCAGATCGCGGTGGCTACACCTTC.